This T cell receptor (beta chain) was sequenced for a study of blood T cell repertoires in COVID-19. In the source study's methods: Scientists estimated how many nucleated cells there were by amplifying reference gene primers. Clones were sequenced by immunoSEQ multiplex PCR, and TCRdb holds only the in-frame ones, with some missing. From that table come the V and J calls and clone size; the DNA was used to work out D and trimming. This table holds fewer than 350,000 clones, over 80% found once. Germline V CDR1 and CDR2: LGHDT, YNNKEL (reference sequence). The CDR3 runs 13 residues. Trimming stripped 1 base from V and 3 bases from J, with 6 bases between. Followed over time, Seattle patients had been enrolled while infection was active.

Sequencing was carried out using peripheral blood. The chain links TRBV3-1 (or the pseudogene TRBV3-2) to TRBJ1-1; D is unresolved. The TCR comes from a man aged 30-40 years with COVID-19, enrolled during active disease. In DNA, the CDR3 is TGTGCCAGCAGCCAAGGGACTTACACTGAAGCTTTCTTT. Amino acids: CASSQGTYTEAFF.